This TCR beta chain was sequenced during a study of shared clonotypes between healthy human individuals. Sequencing used immunoSEQ multiplex PCR; TCRdb keeps in-frame clones, though not all of them. The top ten clones hold 0.1% to 0.15% of a sample with some 2,000,000 clones, approximately 95% of them seen once. What was sequenced was naive CD4+ T cells sorted from blood. Subset defined: CD45RA+ positively selected. The clonotype was recovered from a young man in good health.

The CDR3 region is CSWQGETEAFF. Here the CDR3 DNA reads TGCAGCTGGCAGGGGGAAACTGAAGCTTTCTTT. The V and J genes are TRBV29-1 and TRBJ1-1, with 7 bases matching TRBD1. The junction had 5 bases not matched to a gene; V was cut back by 8 bases and J by 5 bases. CDR1 SQVTM and CDR2 ANQGSEA come from the germline V gene. CDR3 length: 11 amino acids.